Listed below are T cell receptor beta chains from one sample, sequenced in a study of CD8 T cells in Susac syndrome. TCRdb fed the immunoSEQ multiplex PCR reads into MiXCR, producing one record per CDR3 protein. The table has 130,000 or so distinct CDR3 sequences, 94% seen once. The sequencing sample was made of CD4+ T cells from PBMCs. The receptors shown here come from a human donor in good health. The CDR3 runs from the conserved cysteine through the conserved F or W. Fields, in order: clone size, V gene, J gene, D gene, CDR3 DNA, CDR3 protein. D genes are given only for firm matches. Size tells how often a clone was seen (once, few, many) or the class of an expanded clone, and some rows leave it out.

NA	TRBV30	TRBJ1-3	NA	TGTGCCTGGAGTGTGACGAGCTCTGGAAACACCATATATTTT	CAWSVTSSGNTIYF
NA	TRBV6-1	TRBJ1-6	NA	TGTGCCAGCAGTGAAGAAGGAGGTTCACCCCTCCACTTT	CASSEEGGSPLHF
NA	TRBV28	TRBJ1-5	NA	TGTGCCAGCAGTTTAGACCCCGGGGGCAATCAGCCCCAGCATTTT	CASSLDPGGNQPQHF
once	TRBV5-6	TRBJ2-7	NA	TGTGCCAGCAGCTTGGGATGGGACGAGCAGTACTTC	CASSLGWDEQYF
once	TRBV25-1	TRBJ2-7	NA	TGTGCCAGCAGTGAGGGGATGGGTAGAGGGGCCGAGCAGTACTTC	CASSEGMGRGAEQYF
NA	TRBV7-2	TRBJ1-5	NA	TGTGCCAGCAGCTTAGATTCCTGGGACCAGCCCCAGCATTTT	CASSLDSWDQPQHF
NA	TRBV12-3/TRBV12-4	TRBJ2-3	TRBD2	TGTGCCAGCAGCGATAGTCACCCGGGACTAGCGGGATTCGCAGATACGCAGTATTTT	CASSDSHPGLAGFADTQYF
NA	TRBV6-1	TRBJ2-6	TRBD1	TGTGCCAGCAGGGACAGGTCCTTATCTGGGGCCAACGTCCTGACTTTC	CASRDRSLSGANVLTF
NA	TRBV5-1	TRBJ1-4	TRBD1	TGCGCCAGCAGCGAGGGACAGAATAATGAAAAACTGTTTTTT	CASSEGQNNEKLFF
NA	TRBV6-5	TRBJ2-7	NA	TGTGCCAGCAGTTACGCTGGGGGCCACCTTTTCCACGAGCAGTACTTC	CASSYAGGHLFHEQYF
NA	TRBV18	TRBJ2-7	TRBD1	TGTGCCAGCTCACCACCGGACAGGTACGAGCAGTACTTC	CASSPPDRYEQYF
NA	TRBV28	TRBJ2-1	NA	TGTGCCAGCAGTTCATTCGGAGGGGGGAATGAGCAGTTCTTC	CASSSFGGGNEQFF
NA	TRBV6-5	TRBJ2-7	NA	TGTGCCAGCAGTCTCCAGGGTTACTCCTACGAGCAGTACTTC	CASSLQGYSYEQYF
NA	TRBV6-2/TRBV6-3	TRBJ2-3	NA	TGTGCCAGCAGTTACTCAAAGGGACCCTGGGCAGATACGCAGTATTTT	CASSYSKGPWADTQYF
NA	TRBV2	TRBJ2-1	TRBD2	TGTGCCAACAGAGGGCTGGCTAGCGGTCACAATGAGCAGTTCTTC	CANRGLASGHNEQFF
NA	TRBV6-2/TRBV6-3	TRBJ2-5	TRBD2	TGTGCCAGCACTTTGAGCGGGGCCCGGACCGAGACCCAGTACTTC	CASTLSGARTETQYF
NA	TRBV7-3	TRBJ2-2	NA	TGTGCCAGCAGCTTAGCGGGCGGCGGGGAGCTGTTTTTT	CASSLAGGGELFF
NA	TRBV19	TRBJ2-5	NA	TGTGCCAGTAGTATCGGGGGCGCCCCTGGAGAGACCCAGTACTTC	CASSIGGAPGETQYF
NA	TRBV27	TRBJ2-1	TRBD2	TGTGCCAGCAGTCCGACTGGACTAGCCGATGAGCAGTTCTTC	CASSPTGLADEQFF
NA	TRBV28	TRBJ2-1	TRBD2	TGTGCCAGCAGACTGGGACAGGCCTTTCCTAGCGGGAGCCTTTCCTACAATGAGCAGTTCTTC	CASRLGQAFPSGSLSYNEQFF
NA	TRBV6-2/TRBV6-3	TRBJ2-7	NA	TGTGCAACCCGAGGGGGCGGCGGGAGCTACGAGCAGTACTTC	CATRGGGGSYEQYF
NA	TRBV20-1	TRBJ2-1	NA	TGCAGTGCTCGAGCAGAAATGGGCCATGAGCAGTTCTTC	CSARAEMGHEQFF
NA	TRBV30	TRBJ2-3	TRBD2	TGTGCCTGGAGTCCCACTAGCGGGAGGGGTACAGATACGCAGTATTTT	CAWSPTSGRGTDTQYF
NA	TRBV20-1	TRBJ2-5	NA	TGCAGTGCTAGGGGGGAGTACCAAGAGACCCAGTACTTC	CSARGEYQETQYF
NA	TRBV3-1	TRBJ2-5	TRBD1	TGTGCCAGCAGCCAGAATCAGGGGGTTATAGGAGAAGAGACCCAGTACTTC	CASSQNQGVIGEETQYF
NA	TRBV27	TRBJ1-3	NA	TGTGCCAGCAGTCCTATTCGGGCTACCTCTGGAAACACCATATATTTT	CASSPIRATSGNTIYF
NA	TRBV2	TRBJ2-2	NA	TGTGCCAGCAATCCGATGACAGATACCGGGGAGCTGTTTTTT	CASNPMTDTGELFF
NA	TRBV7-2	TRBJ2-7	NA	TGTGCCAGCAGCCCCGGCGGTTCACAATACGAGCAGTACTTC	CASSPGGSQYEQYF
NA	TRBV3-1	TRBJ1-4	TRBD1	TGTGCCAGCAGCCAAGAGGTGGTAGGACAGGGAGAGAATGAAAAACTGTTTTTT	CASSQEVVGQGENEKLFF
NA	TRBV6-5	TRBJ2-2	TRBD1	TGTGCCAGCAGTTACCAGACAGGGTTGTACACCGGGGAGCTGTTTTTT	CASSYQTGLYTGELFF
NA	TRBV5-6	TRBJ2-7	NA	TGTGCCAGCAGCTTGGCAGGGGTCCCCTACGAGCAGTACTTC	CASSLAGVPYEQYF
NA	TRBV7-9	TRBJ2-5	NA	TGTGCCAGCAGCTTAGCGCAGGGGCAAGAGACCCAGTACTTC	CASSLAQGQETQYF
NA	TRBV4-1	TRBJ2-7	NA	TGCGCCAGCAGCCAAGAAGAAGAGGTCCTTTCCCACTACGAGCAGTACTTC	CASSQEEEVLSHYEQYF
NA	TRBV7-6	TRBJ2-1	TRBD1	TGTGCCAGCAGATTAGACAGGGGGTCCTACAATGAGCAGTTCTTC	CASRLDRGSYNEQFF
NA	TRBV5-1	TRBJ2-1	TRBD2	TGCGCCAGCAGTCCCCGCACAGGGGTTCCGACTAGCGGGAGTGGGAATGAGCAGTTCTTC	CASSPRTGVPTSGSGNEQFF
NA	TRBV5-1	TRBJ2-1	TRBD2	TGCGCCAGCAGCTTGGCGCGGGAGCCCTACAATGAGCAGTTCTTC	CASSLAREPYNEQFF
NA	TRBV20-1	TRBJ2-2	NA	TGCAGTGCCCCCGGACAAATAAACACCGGGGAGCTGTTTTTT	CSAPGQINTGELFF
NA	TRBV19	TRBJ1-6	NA	TGTGCCAGTAGTATACCGGCCCATCTTTCACCCCTCCACTTT	CASSIPAHLSPLHF
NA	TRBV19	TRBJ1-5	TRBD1	TGTGCCAGTAGCCTGACAAGGGGGCCACAGCCCCAGCATTTT	CASSLTRGPQPQHF
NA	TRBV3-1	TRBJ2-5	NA	TGTGCCAGCAGCCAAGATCTCAGGGGCGGGGGGACCCAGTACTTC	CASSQDLRGGGTQYF
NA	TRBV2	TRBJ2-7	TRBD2	TGTGCCAGCAGTGAAAGGGGGAATGGGCGGGAGGTGAACGAGCAGTACTTC	CASSERGNGREVNEQYF
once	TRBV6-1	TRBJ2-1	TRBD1	TGTGCCAGCAGTGCCCCGGGACAGGGCTACAATGAGCAGTTCTTC	CASSAPGQGYNEQFF
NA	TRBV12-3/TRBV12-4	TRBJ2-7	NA	TGTGCCAGCAGAGGTCCAAACGGCGAGCAGTACTTC	CASRGPNGEQYF
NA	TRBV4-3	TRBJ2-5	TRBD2	TGCGCCAGCAGCCAAGAGGGAGGGCCAGAGACCCAGTACTTC	CASSQEGGPETQYF
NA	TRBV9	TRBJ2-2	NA	TGTGCCAGCAGCGCGAGACAGGGCCGGGGACTAGTTCCAAACACCGGGGAGCTGTTTTTT	CASSARQGRGLVPNTGELFF
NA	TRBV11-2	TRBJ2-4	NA	TGTGCCAGCAGCCCCCCCGAGGGATTAGGGGTAAAGGGCATTCAGTACTTC	CASSPPEGLGVKGIQYF
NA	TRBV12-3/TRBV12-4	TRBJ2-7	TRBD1	TGTGCCAGCAGTTTATGGGGACAGCCATACGAGCAGTACTTC	CASSLWGQPYEQYF
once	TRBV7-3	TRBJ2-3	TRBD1	TGTGCCAGCAGCGCCCAGACAGGGGGCGCCGGAGATACGCAGTATTTT	CASSAQTGGAGDTQYF
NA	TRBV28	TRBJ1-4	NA	TGTGCCAGCAGCACACCCCAGGGGATCGGTAATGAAAAACTGTTTTTT	CASSTPQGIGNEKLFF
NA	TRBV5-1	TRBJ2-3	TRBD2	TGCGCCAGCAGCACCTTAGCGGGAGGGTCGGCAGATACGCAGTATTTT	CASSTLAGGSADTQYF
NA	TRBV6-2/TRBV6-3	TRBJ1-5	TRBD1	TGTGCCAGCAGATCCTCAGGGGGCGGTCAGCCCCAGCATTTT	CASRSSGGGQPQHF
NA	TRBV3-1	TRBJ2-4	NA	TGTGCCAGCAGCCAAGGGCGGGCCTCGATTCAGTACTTC	CASSQGRASIQYF
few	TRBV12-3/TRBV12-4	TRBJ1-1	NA	TGTGCCAGCAGTTTACAGGGTAACACTGAAGCTTTCTTT	CASSLQGNTEAFF
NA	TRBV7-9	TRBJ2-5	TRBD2	TGTGCCAGCAGGGGAGCGGGAGGCTCTCTAGAGACCCAGTACTTC	CASRGAGGSLETQYF
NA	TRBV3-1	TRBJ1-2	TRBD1	TGTGCCAGCAGTTCCGGACAGGGGAGATGCACCTTC	CASSSGQGRCTF
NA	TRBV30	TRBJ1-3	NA	TGTGCCTGGAGCGCACTCGAAAACACCATATATTTT	CAWSALENTIYF
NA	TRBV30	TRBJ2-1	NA	TGTGCCTGGAGTCTGAGTAGCGGTTACAATGAGCAGTTCTTC	CAWSLSSGYNEQFF
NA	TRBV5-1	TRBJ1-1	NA	TGCGCCAGCAGCTTCCAGCTTACTAACCTGAACACTGAAGCTTTCTTT	CASSFQLTNLNTEAFF
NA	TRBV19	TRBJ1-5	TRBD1	TGTGCCAGTAGCGACAGGGGTAGTCAGCCCCAGCATTTT	CASSDRGSQPQHF